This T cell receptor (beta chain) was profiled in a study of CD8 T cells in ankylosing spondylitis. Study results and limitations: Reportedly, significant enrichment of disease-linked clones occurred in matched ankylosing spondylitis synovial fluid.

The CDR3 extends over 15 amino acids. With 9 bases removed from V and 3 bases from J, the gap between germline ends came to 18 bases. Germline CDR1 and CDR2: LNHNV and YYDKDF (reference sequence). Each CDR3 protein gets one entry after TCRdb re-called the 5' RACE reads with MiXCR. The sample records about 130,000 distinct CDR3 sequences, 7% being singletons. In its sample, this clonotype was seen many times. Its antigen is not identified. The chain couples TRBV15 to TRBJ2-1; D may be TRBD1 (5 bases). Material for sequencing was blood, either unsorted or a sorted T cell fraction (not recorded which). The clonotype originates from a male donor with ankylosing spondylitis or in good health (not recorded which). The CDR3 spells CATRRKGLNYNEQFF. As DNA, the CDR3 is TGTGCCACAAGGAGAAAGGGGCTAAACTACAATGAGCAGTTCTTC.